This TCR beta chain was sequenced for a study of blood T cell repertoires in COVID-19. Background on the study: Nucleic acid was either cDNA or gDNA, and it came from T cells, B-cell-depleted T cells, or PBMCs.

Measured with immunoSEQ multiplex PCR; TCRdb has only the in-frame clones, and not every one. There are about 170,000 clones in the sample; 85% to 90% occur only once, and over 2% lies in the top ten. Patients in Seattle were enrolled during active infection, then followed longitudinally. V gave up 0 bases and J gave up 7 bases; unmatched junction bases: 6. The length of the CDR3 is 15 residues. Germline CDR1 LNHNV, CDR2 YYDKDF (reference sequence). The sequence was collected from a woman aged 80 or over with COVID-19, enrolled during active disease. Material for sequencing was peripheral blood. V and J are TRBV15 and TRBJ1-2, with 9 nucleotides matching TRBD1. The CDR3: CATSRDAGGQGGYTF. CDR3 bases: TGTGCCACCAGCAGAGACGCTGGGGGACAGGGTGGCTACACCTTC.